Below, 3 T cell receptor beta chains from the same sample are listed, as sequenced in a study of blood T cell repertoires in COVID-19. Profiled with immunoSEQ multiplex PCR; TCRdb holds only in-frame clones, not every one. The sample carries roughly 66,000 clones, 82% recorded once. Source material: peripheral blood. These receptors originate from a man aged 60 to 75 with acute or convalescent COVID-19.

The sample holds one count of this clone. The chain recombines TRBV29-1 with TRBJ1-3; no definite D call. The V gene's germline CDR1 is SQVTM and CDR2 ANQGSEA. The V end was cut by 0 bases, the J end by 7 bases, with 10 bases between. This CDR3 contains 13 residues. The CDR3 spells CSVEDLLLNTIYF. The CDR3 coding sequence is TGCAGCGTTGAAGATCTCCTTCTGAACACCATATATTTT.

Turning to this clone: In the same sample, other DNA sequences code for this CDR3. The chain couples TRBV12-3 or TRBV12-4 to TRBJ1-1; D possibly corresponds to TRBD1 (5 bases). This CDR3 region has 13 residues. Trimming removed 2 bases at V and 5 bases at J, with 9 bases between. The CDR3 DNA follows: TGTGCCAGCAGTTTACAGGGCAGGACTGAAGCTTTCTTT. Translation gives CASSLQGRTEAFF.

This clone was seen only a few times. As DNA, the CDR3 is TGTGCCAGCAGCTTAGGGGAGGTGCGGGATGGCTACACCTTC. Translation: CASSLGEVRDGYTF. This sequence joins TRBV13 and TRBJ1-2; D remains ambiguous. Germline assignment: CDR1 PRHDT and CDR2 FYEKMQ (reference sequence). This CDR3 region has 14 residues. V was clipped by 0 bases and J by 6 bases, with 11 bases between them.